The sequence of this T cell receptor (beta chain) was determined in a study of blood T cells in healthy people across ages. At the level of the study: About one barcoded beta molecule per two T cells was captured by template switching.

Study-wide points: The long-lived group displayed more naive CD4+ cells, plus higher diversity, than the aged donors did. The study lacked donor CMV status, which possibly confounded expanded clonotype changes.

With a J-beta primer mix and a sample-barcoded 5' primer, a second PCR ran roughly 6 to 11 cycles. Researchers report that a template-switch adaptor with 12 random nucleotides tagged each cDNA molecule. TCRdb reprocessed the 5' RACE reads with MiXCR, giving one entry per CDR3 protein. Of approximately 1.5 million distinct CDR3 sequences listed, about 35% are singletons. CDR1 SGHAT and CDR2 FQNNGV come from the germline V gene. This CDR3 is built from 13 residues. Trimming removed 4 bases at V and 15 bases at J, with 19 bases between. As for this clonotype: The antigen is not known.

This receptor was identified in a woman aged 30 to 39 in good health. The sequenced sample was blood. The chain links TRBV11-2 to TRBJ2-1; possibly TRBD1 for D (6 bases). CDR3: CASSSTPRGTTFF. CDR3 sequence (DNA): TGTGCCAGCAGCTCGACACCCAGAGGGACAACGTTCTTC.